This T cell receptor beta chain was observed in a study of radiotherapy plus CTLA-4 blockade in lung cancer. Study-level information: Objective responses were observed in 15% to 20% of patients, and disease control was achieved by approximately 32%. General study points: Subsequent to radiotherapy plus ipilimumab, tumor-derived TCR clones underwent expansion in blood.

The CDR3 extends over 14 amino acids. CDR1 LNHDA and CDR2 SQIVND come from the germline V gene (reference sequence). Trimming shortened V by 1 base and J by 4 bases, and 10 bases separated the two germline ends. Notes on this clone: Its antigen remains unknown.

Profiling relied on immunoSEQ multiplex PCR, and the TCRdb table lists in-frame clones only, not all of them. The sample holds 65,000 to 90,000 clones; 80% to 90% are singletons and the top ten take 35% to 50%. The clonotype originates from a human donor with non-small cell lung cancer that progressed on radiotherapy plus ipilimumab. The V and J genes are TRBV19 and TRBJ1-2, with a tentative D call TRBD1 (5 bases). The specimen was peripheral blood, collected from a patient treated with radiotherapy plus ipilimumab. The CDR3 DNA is TGTGCCAGTAGTATAGCGGCAGGGACCTATGGCTACACCTTC. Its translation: CASSIAAGTYGYTF.